This TCR beta chain was documented in a study of tumor-infiltrating lymphocytes in primary liver carcinoma. Study-level points and caveats: Overlap between tumor regions exceeded overlap of tumor with adjacent tissue or blood.

Researchers generated TCR beta cDNA from about 460 ng of total RNA, relying on a constant-region primer. ARM-PCR, slightly modified, supplied the TCR beta libraries through three nested multiplex PCR rounds. For around 11 cycles apiece, the opening two PCR rounds ran with TRBV1-TRBV30 forward primers and a C-beta reverse primer. TCRdb re-analysed the multiplex PCR reads in MiXCR, keeping a single row per CDR3 protein. Of 95,000 to 150,000 distinct CDR3 sequences listed, about two thirds are singletons. Of note for this clonotype: The target antigen is unknown. The germline gene is not matched at one end of the junction; a read error may be the cause.

The CDR3 spans 14 residues. The V gene's germline CDR1 is SEHNR and CDR2 FQNEAQ (reference sequence). Co-extracting RNA and DNA was done with roughly 18-32 mg of unsorted bulk tissue as input. Sequenced: tumor-adjacent normal liver tissue. The TCR originated in a woman between 55 and 75 years old with primary liver carcinoma and hepatitis B virus infection. The chain carries TRBV7-9 and TRBJ2-7, with 7 positions matching TRBD2. CDR3 region: CASSLGTNWYEQYF. CDR3 sequence (DNA): TGTGCTAGCAGCTTAGGGACTAACTGGTACGAGCAGTACTTC.